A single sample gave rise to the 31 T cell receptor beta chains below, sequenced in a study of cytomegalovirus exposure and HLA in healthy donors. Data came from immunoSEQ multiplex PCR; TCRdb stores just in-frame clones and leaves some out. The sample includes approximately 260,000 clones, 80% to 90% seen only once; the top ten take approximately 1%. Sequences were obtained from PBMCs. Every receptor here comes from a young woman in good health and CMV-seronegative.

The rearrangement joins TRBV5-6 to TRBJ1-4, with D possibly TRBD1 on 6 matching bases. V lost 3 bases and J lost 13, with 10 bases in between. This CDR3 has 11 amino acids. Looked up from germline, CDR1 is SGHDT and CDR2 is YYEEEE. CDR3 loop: CASSYGGALFF. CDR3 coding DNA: TGTGCCAGCAGCTACGGGGGGGCACTGTTTTTT.

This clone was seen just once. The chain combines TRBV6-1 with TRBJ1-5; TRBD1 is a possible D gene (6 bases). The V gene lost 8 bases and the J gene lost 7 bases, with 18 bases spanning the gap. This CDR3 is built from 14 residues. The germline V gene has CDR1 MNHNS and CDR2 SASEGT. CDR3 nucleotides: TGTGCCAGCCAGTTACAACAGGGCGGACAGCCCCAGCATTTT. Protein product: CASQLQQGGQPQHF.

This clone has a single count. The CDR3 here is CASSMGQGTEPQHF. CDR3 in DNA: TGTGCCAGTAGTATGGGACAGGGGACGGAGCCCCAGCATTTT. The rearrangement links TRBV19 to TRBJ1-5; 10 nucleotides align to TRBD1. V lost 3 bases to trimming and J lost 8 bases; unmatched junction nucleotides: 4. Germline assignment: CDR1 LNHDA and CDR2 SQIVND (reference sequence). The CDR3 contains 14 residues.

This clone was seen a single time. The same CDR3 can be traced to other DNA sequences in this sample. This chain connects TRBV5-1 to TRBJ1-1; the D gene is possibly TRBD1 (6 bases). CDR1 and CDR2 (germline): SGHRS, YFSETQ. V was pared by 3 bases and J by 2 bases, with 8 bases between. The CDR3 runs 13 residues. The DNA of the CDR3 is TGCGCCAGCAGCTGGACAGCAAACACTGAAGCTTTCTTT. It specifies CASSWTANTEAFF.

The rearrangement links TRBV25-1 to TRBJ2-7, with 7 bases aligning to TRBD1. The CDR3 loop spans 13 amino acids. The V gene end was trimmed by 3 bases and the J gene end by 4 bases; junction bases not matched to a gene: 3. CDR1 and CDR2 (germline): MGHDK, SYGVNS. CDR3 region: CASSDYRGYEQYF. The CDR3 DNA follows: TGTGCCAGCAGTGATTACAGGGGTTACGAGCAGTACTTC.

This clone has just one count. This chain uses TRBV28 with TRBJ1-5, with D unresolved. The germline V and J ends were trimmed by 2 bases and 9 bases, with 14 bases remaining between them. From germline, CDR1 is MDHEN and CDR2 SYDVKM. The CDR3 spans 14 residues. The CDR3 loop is CASSLPAGTRPQHF. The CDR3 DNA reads TGTGCCAGCAGTTTACCGGCGGGCACCCGGCCCCAGCATTTT.

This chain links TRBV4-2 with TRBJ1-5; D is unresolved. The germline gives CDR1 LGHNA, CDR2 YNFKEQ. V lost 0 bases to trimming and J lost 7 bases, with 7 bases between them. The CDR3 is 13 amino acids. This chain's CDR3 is CASSQDAGQPQHF. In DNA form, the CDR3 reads TGTGCCAGCAGCCAAGATGCCGGGCAGCCCCAGCATTTT.

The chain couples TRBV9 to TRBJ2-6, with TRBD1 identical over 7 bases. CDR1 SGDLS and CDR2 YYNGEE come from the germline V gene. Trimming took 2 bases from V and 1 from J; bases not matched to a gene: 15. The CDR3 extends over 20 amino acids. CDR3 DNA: TGTGCCAGCAGCGTCACCCGCCCGACAGGGCCCAGTTCTGGGGCCAACGTCCTGACTTTC. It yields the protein CASSVTRPTGPSSGANVLTF.

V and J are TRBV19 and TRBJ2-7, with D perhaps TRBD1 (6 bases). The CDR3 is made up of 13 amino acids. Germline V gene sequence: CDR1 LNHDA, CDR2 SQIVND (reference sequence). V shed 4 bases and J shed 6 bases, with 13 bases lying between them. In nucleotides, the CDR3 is TGTGCCAGTAGTACGGTGGGGGCAGCCGAGCAGTACTTC. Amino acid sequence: CASSTVGAAEQYF.

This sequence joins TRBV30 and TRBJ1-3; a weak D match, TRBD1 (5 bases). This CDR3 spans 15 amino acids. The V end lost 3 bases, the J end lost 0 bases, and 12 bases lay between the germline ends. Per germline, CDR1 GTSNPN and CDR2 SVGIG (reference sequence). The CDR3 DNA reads TGTGCCTGGAGCGGTGACAGCGCCTCTGGAAACACCATATATTTT. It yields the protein CAWSGDSASGNTIYF.

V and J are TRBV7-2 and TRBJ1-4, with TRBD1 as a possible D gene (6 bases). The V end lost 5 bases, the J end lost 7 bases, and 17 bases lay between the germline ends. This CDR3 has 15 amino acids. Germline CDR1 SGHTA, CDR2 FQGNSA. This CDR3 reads CASSEGQGIGEKLFF. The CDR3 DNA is TGTGCCAGCAGCGAGGGACAAGGGATCGGTGAAAAACTGTTTTTT.

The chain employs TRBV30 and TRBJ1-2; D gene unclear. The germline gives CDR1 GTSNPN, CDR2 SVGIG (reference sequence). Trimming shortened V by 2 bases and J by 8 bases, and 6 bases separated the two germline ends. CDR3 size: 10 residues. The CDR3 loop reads CAWSPGGYTF. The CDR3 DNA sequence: TGTGCCTGGAGTCCAGGAGGCTACACCTTC.

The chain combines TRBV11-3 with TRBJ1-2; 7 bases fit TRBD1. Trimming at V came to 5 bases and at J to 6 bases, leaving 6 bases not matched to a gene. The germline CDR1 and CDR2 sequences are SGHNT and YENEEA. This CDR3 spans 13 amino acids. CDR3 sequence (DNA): TGTGCCAGCAGCCAACAGGGGTTGGATGGCTACACCTTC. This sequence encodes CASSQQGLDGYTF.

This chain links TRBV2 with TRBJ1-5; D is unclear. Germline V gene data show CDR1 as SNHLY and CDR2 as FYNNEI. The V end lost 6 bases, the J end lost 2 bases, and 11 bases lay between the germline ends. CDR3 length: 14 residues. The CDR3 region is CASSEGVGNQPQHF. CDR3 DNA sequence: TGTGCCAGCAGCGAGGGCGTGGGCAATCAGCCCCAGCATTTT.

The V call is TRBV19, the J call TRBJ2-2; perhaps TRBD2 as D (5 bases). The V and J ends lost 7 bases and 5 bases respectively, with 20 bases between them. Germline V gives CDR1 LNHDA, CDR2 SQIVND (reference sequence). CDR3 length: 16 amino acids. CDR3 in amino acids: CASTKLVLSGTGELFF. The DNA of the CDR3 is TGTGCCAGTACCAAACTAGTTCTGAGTGGAACCGGGGAGCTGTTTTTT.

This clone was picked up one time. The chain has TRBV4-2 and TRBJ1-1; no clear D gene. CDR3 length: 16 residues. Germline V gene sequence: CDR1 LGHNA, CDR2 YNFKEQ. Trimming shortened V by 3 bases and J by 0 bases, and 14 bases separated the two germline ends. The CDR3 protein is CASSQGGGSLNTEAFF. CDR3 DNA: TGTGCCAGCAGCCAGGGCGGAGGCAGCCTGAACACTGAAGCTTTCTTT.

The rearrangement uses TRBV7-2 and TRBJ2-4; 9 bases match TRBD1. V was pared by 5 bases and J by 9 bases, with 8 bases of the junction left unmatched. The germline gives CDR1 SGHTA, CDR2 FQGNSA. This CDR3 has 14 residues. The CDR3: CASSVVQGASIQYF. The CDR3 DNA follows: TGTGCCAGCAGCGTCGTACAGGGGGCCAGCATTCAGTACTTC.

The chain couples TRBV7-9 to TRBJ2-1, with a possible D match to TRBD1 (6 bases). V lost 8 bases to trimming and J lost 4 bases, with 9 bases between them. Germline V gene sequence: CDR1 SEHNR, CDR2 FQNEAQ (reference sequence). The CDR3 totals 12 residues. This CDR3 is CASGTLYNEQFF. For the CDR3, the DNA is TGTGCCAGCGGGACACTTTACAATGAGCAGTTCTTC. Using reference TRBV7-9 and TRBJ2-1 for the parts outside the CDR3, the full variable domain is DTGVSQNPRHKITKRGQNVTFRCDPISEHNRLYWYRQTLGQGPEFLTYFQNEAQLEKSRLLSDRFSAERPKGSFSTLEIQRTEQGDSAMYLCASGTLYNEQFFGPGTRLTVL.

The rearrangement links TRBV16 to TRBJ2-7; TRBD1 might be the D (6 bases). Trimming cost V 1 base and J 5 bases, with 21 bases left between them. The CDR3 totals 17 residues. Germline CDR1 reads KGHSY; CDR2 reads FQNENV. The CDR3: CASSQYRQAPRRDEQYF. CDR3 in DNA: TGTGCCAGCAGCCAATACCGACAGGCGCCTCGTCGGGACGAGCAGTACTTC.

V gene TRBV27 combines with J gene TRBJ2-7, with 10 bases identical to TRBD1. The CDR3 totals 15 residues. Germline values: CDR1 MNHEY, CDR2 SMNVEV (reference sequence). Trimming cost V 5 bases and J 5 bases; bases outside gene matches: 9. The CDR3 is CASSPPGQGTHEQYF. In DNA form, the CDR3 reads TGTGCCAGCAGTCCACCGGGACAGGGGACCCACGAGCAGTACTTC.

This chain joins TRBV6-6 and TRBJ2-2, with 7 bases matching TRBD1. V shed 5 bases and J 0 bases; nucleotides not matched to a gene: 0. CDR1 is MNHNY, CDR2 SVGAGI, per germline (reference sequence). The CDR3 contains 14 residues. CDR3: CASSGTANTGELFF. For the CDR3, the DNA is TGTGCCAGCAGTGGGACAGCGAACACCGGGGAGCTGTTTTTT.

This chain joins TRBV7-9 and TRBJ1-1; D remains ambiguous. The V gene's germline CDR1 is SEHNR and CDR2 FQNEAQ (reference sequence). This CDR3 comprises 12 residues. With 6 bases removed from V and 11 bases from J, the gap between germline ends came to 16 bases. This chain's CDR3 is CASSYVPFQAFF. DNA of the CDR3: TGTGCCAGCAGTTACGTCCCCTTCCAGGCTTTCTTT.

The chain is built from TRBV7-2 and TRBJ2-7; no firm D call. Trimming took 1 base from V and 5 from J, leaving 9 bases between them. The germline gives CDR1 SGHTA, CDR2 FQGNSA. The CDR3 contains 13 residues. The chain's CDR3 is CASSLVQVHEQYF. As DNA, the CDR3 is TGTGCCAGCAGCTTAGTTCAGGTCCACGAGCAGTACTTC.

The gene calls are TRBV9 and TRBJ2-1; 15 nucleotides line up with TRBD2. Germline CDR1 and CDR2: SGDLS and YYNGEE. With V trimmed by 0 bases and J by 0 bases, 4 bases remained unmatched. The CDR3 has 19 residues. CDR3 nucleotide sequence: TGTGCCAGCAGCGTAGGAGGGACTAGCGGGGGGACCTCCTACAATGAGCAGTTCTTC. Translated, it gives CASSVGGTSGGTSYNEQFF.

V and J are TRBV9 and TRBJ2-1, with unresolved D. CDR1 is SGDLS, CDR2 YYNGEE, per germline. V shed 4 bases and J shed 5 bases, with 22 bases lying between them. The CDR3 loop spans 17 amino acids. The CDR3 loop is CASSPRRQDSAHNEQFF. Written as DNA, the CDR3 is TGTGCCAGCAGCCCCCGTCGGCAGGATTCCGCCCACAATGAGCAGTTCTTC.

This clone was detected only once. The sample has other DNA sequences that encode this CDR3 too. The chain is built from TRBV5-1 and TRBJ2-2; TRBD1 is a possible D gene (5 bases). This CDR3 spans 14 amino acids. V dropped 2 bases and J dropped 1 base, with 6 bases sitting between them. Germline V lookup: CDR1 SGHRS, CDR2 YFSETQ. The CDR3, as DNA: TGCGCCAGCAGCTTAGGACAGAACACCGGGGAGCTGTTTTTT. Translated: CASSLGQNTGELFF. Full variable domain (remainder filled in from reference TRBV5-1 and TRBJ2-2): KAGVTQTPRYLIKTRGQQVTLSCSPISGHRSVSWYQQTPGQGLQFLFEYFSETQRNKGNFPGRFSGRQFSNSRSEMNVSTLELGDSALYLCASSLGQNTGELFFGEGSRLTVL.

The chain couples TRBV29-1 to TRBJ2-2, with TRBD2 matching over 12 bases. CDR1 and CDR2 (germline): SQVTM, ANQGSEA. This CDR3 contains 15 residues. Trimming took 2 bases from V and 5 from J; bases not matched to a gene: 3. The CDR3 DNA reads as TGCAGCGTTGAACCTAGCGGGAGGGAAACCGGGGAGCTGTTTTTT. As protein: CSVEPSGRETGELFF.

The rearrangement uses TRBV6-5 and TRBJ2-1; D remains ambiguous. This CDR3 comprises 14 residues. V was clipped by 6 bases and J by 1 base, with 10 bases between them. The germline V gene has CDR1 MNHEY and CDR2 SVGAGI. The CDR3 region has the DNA TGTGCCAGCAGCACTCCTACTTCCTACAATGAGCAGTTCTTC. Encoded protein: CASSTPTSYNEQFF.

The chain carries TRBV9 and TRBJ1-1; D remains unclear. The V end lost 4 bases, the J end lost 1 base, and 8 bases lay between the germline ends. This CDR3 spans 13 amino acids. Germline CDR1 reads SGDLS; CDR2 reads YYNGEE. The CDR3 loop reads CASSLERNTEAFF. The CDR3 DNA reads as TGTGCCAGCAGCCTTGAGAGGAACACTGAAGCTTTCTTT.

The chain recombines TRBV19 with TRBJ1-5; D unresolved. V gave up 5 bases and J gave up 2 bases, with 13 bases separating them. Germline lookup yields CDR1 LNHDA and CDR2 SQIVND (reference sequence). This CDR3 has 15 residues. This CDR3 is CASSGWAYGNQPQHF. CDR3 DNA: TGTGCCAGTAGTGGGTGGGCTTATGGCAATCAGCCCCAGCATTTT.

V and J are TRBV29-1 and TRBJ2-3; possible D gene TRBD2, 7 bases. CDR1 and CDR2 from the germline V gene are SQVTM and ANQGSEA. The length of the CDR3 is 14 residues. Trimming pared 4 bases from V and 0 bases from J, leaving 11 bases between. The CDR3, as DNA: TGCAGCGTTGGCGGGGGCCCTAGCACAGATACGCAGTATTTT. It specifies CSVGGGPSTDTQYF.